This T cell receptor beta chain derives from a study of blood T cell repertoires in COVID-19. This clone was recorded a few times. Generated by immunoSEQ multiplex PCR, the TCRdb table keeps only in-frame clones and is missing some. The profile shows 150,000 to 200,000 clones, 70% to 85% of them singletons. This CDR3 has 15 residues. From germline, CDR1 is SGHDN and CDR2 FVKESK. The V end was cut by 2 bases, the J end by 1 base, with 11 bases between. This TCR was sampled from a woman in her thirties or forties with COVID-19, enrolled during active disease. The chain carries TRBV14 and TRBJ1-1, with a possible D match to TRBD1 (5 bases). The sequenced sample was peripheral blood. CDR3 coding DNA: TGTGCCAGCAGCCAATTGGACATTGGGAACACTGAAGCTTTCTTT. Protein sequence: CASSQLDIGNTEAFF. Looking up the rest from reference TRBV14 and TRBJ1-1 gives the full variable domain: EAGVTQFPSHSVIEKGQTVTLRCDPISGHDNLYWYRRVMGKEIKFLLHFVKESKQDESGMPNNRFLAERTGGTYSTLKVQPAELEDSGVYFCASSQLDIGNTEAFFGQGTRLTVV.